The rows below give T cell receptor beta chains drawn from one sample of a study of shared clonotypes between healthy human individuals. Here immunoSEQ multiplex PCR was the method, and the copy in TCRdb shows in-frame clones only, minus some. Of some 2,000,000 clones listed, about 95% are singletons. Sequenced: naive CD8+ T cells sorted from blood. Receptors originate from a man aged 18 to 35 in good health. Both conserved end residues are part of each CDR3. The order of the fields is V gene, clone size, J gene, D gene, CDR3 protein, CDR3 DNA. A D gene is named only where the DNA matches it firmly. Only part of the rows carry a size: once, few, many, or a class if the clone is expanded.

TRBV27	-	TRBJ2-1	TRBD2	CASSITSGRQINEQFF	TGTGCCAGCAGTATCACTAGCGGGAGGCAAATCAATGAGCAGTTCTTC
TRBV15	-	TRBJ2-1	TRBD2	CATSREGTRDNEQFF	TGTGCCACCAGCAGAGAAGGGACTAGGGACAATGAGCAGTTCTTC
TRBV13	-	TRBJ2-2	TRBD2	CASSNQTSGGNTGELFF	TGTGCCAGCAGCAATCAGACTAGCGGGGGCAACACCGGGGAGCTGTTTTTT
TRBV6-6	-	TRBJ2-2	TRBD1	CASSLTTTGAGGELFF	TGTGCCAGCAGCCTCACCACGACAGGGGCGGGCGGGGAGCTGTTTTTT
TRBV14	-	TRBJ1-3	-	CASSARSSGNTIYF	TGTGCCAGCAGCGCAAGGAGCTCTGGAAACACCATATATTTT
TRBV7-6	-	TRBJ1-1	-	CASSPSLQGINTEAFF	TGTGCCAGCAGCCCAAGCTTGCAGGGGATTAACACTGAAGCTTTCTTT
TRBV18	-	TRBJ1-5	-	CASSPARQTEGNQPQHF	TGTGCCAGCTCCCCCGCCCGACAGACCGAAGGCAATCAGCCCCAGCATTTT
TRBV6-6	-	TRBJ2-7	TRBD2	CASSYQGLAGGGEQYF	TGTGCCAGCAGTTACCAAGGACTAGCGGGAGGGGGTGAGCAGTACTTC
TRBV13	-	TRBJ2-2	-	CASSLGVRGTGTTGELFF	TGTGCCAGCAGCTTAGGGGTCCGGGGAACAGGGACCACCGGGGAGCTGTTTTTT
TRBV6-1	-	TRBJ2-7	TRBD2	CASMGAASGTYEQYF	TGTGCCAGCATGGGGGCGGCTAGCGGGACCTACGAGCAGTACTTC
TRBV5-4	-	TRBJ2-2	-	CASIHATGELFF	TGTGCCAGCATCCACGCAACCGGGGAGCTGTTTTTT
TRBV27	-	TRBJ2-7	TRBD1	CASSLSPGTGMGEQYF	TGTGCCAGCAGTTTATCGCCCGGGACAGGGATGGGCGAGCAGTACTTC
TRBV5-1	few	TRBJ1-2	-	CASSQRESNYGYTF	TGCGCCAGCAGCCAAAGGGAATCTAACTATGGCTACACCTTC
TRBV4-1	-	TRBJ2-4	-	CASSQGAGIQNIQYF	TGCGCCAGCAGCCAAGGGGCAGGTATCCAAAACATTCAGTACTTC
TRBV7-8	-	TRBJ2-7	-	CASSLGSDYEQYF	TGTGCCAGCAGCTTAGGTTCTGACTACGAGCAGTACTTC
TRBV5-3	-	TRBJ1-3	-	CARSLRMGDGSGNTIYF	TGTGCCAGAAGCTTGAGAATGGGTGACGGATCTGGAAACACCATATATTTT
TRBV10-3	once	TRBJ2-2	-	CAISGETETNTGELFF	TGTGCCATCAGTGGGGAGACTGAAACGAACACCGGGGAGCTGTTTTTT
TRBV6-5	-	TRBJ1-2	TRBD1	CASSYSGQGYGYTF	TGTGCCAGCAGTTACTCCGGACAGGGCTATGGCTACACCTTC
TRBV5-8	-	TRBJ2-3	TRBD2	CASSLTSGLSYTQYF	TGTGCCAGCAGCCTGACTAGCGGACTCAGTTATACGCAGTATTTT
TRBV30	-	TRBJ1-2	TRBD1	CAWWTGVNYGYTF	TGTGCCTGGTGGACAGGAGTTAACTATGGCTACACCTTC
TRBV5-1	-	TRBJ1-4	TRBD1	CASSGQGNEKLFF	TGCGCCAGCAGCGGACAGGGGAATGAAAAACTGTTTTTT
TRBV7-2	-	TRBJ2-7	TRBD2	CASRREGQSYEQYF	TGTGCCAGCAGACGGGAGGGCCAGTCCTACGAGCAGTACTTC
TRBV6-5	-	TRBJ1-1	-	CASSWAGGEGTEAFF	TGTGCCAGCAGTTGGGCCGGAGGGGAAGGCACTGAAGCTTTCTTT